This T cell receptor (beta chain) was sequenced during a study of shared clonotypes between healthy human individuals. Only one count was recorded for this clone. It was CD45RO-negative cells, positively selected for CCR7, that made up naive CD8 cells, with terminally differentiated effector memory CD45RA+ cells excluded. Profiling relied on immunoSEQ multiplex PCR, and the TCRdb table lists in-frame clones only, not all of them. The sample records about 2 million clones, roughly 94% being singletons. V shed 5 bases and J shed 3 bases, with 13 bases lying between them. The germline V gene has CDR1 MNHNS and CDR2 SASEGT. The CDR3 runs to 14 residues.

Sequenced sample: naive CD8+ T cells sorted from blood. The clonotype comes from a man between 18 and 35 years old in good health. V is TRBV6-1 and J is TRBJ1-2; D gene ambiguous. CDR3 in DNA: TGTGCCAGCAGTCGGCCCGCATGGGACTATGGCTACACCTTC. It yields the protein CASSRPAWDYGYTF.